A selection of T cell receptor beta chains follows, all from one sample in a study of T-cell memory formation after mild COVID-19. One entry per CDR3 protein results from TCRdb running MiXCR on the 5' RACE reads. The top ten hold roughly 30% of the sample, which has tens of thousands of distinct CDR3 sequences, about a sixth seen once. The material sequenced was PBMCs or a T cell subset sorted from them (not recorded which). Receptors originate from an adult woman who had mild COVID-19 (a few samples of this study predate the infection). Cell type and time point are not known. Both conserved end residues are part of each CDR3. The D gene is left open where the match is weak. Size values are once, few and many counts, or a class for expanded clones, and some rows have none.

J gene,clone size,D gene,V gene,CDR3 DNA,CDR3 protein
TRBJ2-3,few,.,TRBV7-9,TGTGCCAGCAGTCCCAGCGGCACAGATACGCAGTATTTT,CASSPSGTDTQYF
TRBJ1-1,few,.,TRBV7-2,TGTGCCAGCAGCCTATCCCGGGACATTTGGGCGAACACTGAAGCTTTCTTT,CASSLSRDIWANTEAFF
TRBJ2-7,.,TRBD2,TRBV5-1,TGCGCCAGCAGAAGGACTAGCGCGAACAGCTACGAGCAGTACTTC,CASRRTSANSYEQYF
TRBJ2-2,.,.,TRBV24-1,TGTGCCACCAGTGATTCCGGGAACACCGGGGAGCTGTTTTTT,CATSDSGNTGELFF
TRBJ2-5,.,.,TRBV2,TGTGCCAGCAGTGAAGCGGGAAGTTACCAAGAGACCCAGTACTTC,CASSEAGSYQETQYF
TRBJ2-7,few,TRBD2,TRBV5-1,TGCGCCAGCAGCCCGGAAGGACTAGCGGGCGTCGAGCAGTACTTC,CASSPEGLAGVEQYF
TRBJ2-3,.,TRBD2,TRBV19,TGTGCCAGTAGTGGACTAGCGGGATCAGATACGCAGTATTTT,CASSGLAGSDTQYF
TRBJ2-1,.,.,TRBV12-3/TRBV12-4,TGTGCCAGCTGTTGCGGCGGCTACAATGAGCAGTTCTTC,CASCCGGYNEQFF
TRBJ2-7,.,.,TRBV12-3/TRBV12-4,TGTGCCAGCAGTTTATCTCGGGGGCCAGAAAGTACGCCGGAGCAGTACTTC,CASSLSRGPESTPEQYF
TRBJ1-2,few,.,TRBV4-1,TGCGCCAGCAGCCAAGAAGGGGACGTCCATGACTATGGCTACACCTTC,CASSQEGDVHDYGYTF
TRBJ2-1,.,.,TRBV18,TGTGCCAGCTCACCATTGGCGCTGCCAAGCTCCTACAATGAGCAGTTCTTC,CASSPLALPSSYNEQFF
TRBJ2-1,.,.,TRBV4-1,TGCGCCAGCAGCCAAGATATGGTAGCGGTGTACAATGAGCAGTTCTTC,CASSQDMVAVYNEQFF
TRBJ2-5,many,.,TRBV20-1,TGCAGTGCTAGCGAGAGTCTACGGTTCCAAGAGACCCAGTACTTC,CSASESLRFQETQYF
TRBJ1-2,few,TRBD1,TRBV12-3/TRBV12-4,TGTGCCAGCAGTTACGACAGGGACTATGGCTACACCTTC,CASSYDRDYGYTF
TRBJ1-2,.,.,TRBV9,TGTGCCAGCACCCACCTGGGCAGGGCATATGGCTACACCTTC,CASTHLGRAYGYTF
TRBJ2-4,.,TRBD1,TRBV6-1,TGTGCCACCTATCCGGGACAGGGGCTGAACATTCAGTACTTC,CATYPGQGLNIQYF
TRBJ2-3,.,TRBD1,TRBV9,TGTGCCAGCAGCGGCCCCACAGGGGGAAGCACAGATACGCAGTATTTT,CASSGPTGGSTDTQYF
TRBJ1-1,few,.,TRBV29-1,TGCAGCGTTGTGGACAGCCCGTATGTGAACACTGAAGCTTTCTTT,CSVVDSPYVNTEAFF
TRBJ2-1,few,.,TRBV4-3,TGCGCCAGCAGCCAAGTAGGGGTTAGCTCCTACAATGAGCAGTTCTTC,CASSQVGVSSYNEQFF
TRBJ2-3,many,.,TRBV5-6,TGTGCCAGCAGCCCAGGCGGAGGCACAGATACGCAGTATTTT,CASSPGGGTDTQYF
TRBJ2-6,many,.,TRBV21-1,TGTGCCAGCCCCATAACTGGGGCCAACGTCCTGACTTTC,CASPITGANVLTF
TRBJ2-1,few,TRBD1,TRBV7-9,TGTGCCAGCAGCTTAGCGGGACAGGGAAATTTTGTATTCGGCAATGAGCAGTTCTTC,CASSLAGQGNFVFGNEQFF
TRBJ2-7,.,.,TRBV7-2,TGTGCCAGCAGCTTAGCGGCGGGGCCGCCCTCCTACGAGCAGTACTTC,CASSLAAGPPSYEQYF
TRBJ2-3,.,.,TRBV9,TGTGCCAGCAGCCCCAAGGGAGCGCCGGCAGATACGCAGTATTTT,CASSPKGAPADTQYF
TRBJ2-7,few,TRBD1,TRBV5-1,TGCGCCAGCAGAAACGGACAGGGGGCCTACGAGCAGTACTTC,CASRNGQGAYEQYF
TRBJ2-1,.,.,TRBV12-3/TRBV12-4,TGTGCCAGCATAGACTATAACAATGAGCAGTTCTTC,CASIDYNNEQFF
TRBJ2-7,few,TRBD1,TRBV19,TGTGCCAGTAGTATAGTAGGGGGACAGGGCTACGAGCAGTACTTC,CASSIVGGQGYEQYF
TRBJ2-7,many,.,TRBV12-3/TRBV12-4,TGTGCCAGCAGTTTCGGGACGGGCACCTACGAGCAGTACTTC,CASSFGTGTYEQYF
TRBJ2-1,many,TRBD2,TRBV27,TGTGCCAGCAGAGGGACTAGCTCCTACAATGAGCAGTTCTTC,CASRGTSSYNEQFF
TRBJ2-7,.,.,TRBV5-1,TGCGCCAGCAGCTTGGATGAGGGTGGCTCCTACGAGCAGTACTTC,CASSLDEGGSYEQYF
TRBJ2-6,few,.,TRBV2,TGTGCCAGCAGCTATGGGACGGAGAGCTCTGGGGCCAACGTCCTGACTTTC,CASSYGTESSGANVLTF
TRBJ1-4,few,TRBD1,TRBV6-5,TGTGCCAGCAGTTACTACAATCCGGGACAGGGGGCGGCTAATGAAAAACTGTTTTTT,CASSYYNPGQGAANEKLFF
TRBJ2-7,few,.,TRBV7-9,TGTGCCAGCAGCTTAGCCCGGCTCGACGCGTACTTC,CASSLARLDAYF
TRBJ2-5,few,.,TRBV29-1,TGCAGCGTTGAAGACAACCAAGAGACCCAGTACTTC,CSVEDNQETQYF
TRBJ2-5,few,TRBD2,TRBV4-1,TGCGCCAGCAGCCAGGAGACTAGCGGGGGGGTAGAGGAGACCCAGTACTTC,CASSQETSGGVEETQYF
TRBJ2-5,few,.,TRBV29-1,TGCAGCCTCGAGGAGACCCAGTACTTC,CSLEETQYF
TRBJ2-7,few,.,TRBV6-5,TGTGCCAGCAGTTACTCCCCAGAGTACGAGCAGTACTTC,CASSYSPEYEQYF
TRBJ2-7,.,.,TRBV10-3,TGTGCCATCAGTGAGGAACTAGCTAGCCACGAGCAGTACTTC,CAISEELASHEQYF
TRBJ2-2,.,.,TRBV27,TGTGCCAGCAGTCCGTCACTTGGGACCGGGGAGCTGTTTTTT,CASSPSLGTGELFF
TRBJ2-3,few,TRBD2,TRBV20-1,TGCAGTGCTAGAAGACTAGCGGGGGTACCCACAGATACGCAGTATTTT,CSARRLAGVPTDTQYF
TRBJ2-7,.,TRBD2,TRBV9,TGTGCCAGCAGCGTGGGGACTAGCGGGGCCTCCTACGAGCAGTACTTC,CASSVGTSGASYEQYF
TRBJ2-5,few,.,TRBV27,TGTGCCAGCAGTCTCCGTCAACAAGAGACCCAGTACTTC,CASSLRQQETQYF
TRBJ1-1,few,.,TRBV5-6,TGTGCCAGCAGCTTGGGAGGAGGGGTGCACACTGAAGCTTTCTTT,CASSLGGGVHTEAFF
TRBJ2-7,.,TRBD2,TRBV5-1,TGCGCCAGCAGCGGGATTAGCGGGGCCTACGAGCAGTACTTC,CASSGISGAYEQYF
TRBJ2-1,.,TRBD2,TRBV7-9,TGTGCCAGCAGCTTATTAGCGGGAGCTAATGAGCAGTTCTTC,CASSLLAGANEQFF
TRBJ2-1,few,.,TRBV5-1,TGCGCCAGCAGCTCGAGACAGGCCTACAATGAGCAGTTCTTC,CASSSRQAYNEQFF
TRBJ2-3,few,TRBD2,TRBV7-2,TGTGCCAGCAGCTCGCTCGGACTAGCGGGTGACACAGATACGCAGTATTTT,CASSSLGLAGDTDTQYF
TRBJ2-5,few,.,TRBV12-3/TRBV12-4,TGTGCCAGCGGCCCCGGGACGCTAAAAGAGACCCAGTACTTC,CASGPGTLKETQYF
TRBJ2-3,few,TRBD2,TRBV7-8,TGTGCCAGCAGCTTCCCCACTAGCGGTCGAAGCACAGATACGCAGTATTTT,CASSFPTSGRSTDTQYF
TRBJ2-2,many,.,TRBV7-8,TGTGCCAGCAGCTTAGTTGGGCCGGCCGGGGAGCTGTTTTTT,CASSLVGPAGELFF
TRBJ1-1,few,TRBD1,TRBV11-2,TGTGCCAGCATCAACAGGGGTTCGGGTGAAGCTTTCTTT,CASINRGSGEAFF